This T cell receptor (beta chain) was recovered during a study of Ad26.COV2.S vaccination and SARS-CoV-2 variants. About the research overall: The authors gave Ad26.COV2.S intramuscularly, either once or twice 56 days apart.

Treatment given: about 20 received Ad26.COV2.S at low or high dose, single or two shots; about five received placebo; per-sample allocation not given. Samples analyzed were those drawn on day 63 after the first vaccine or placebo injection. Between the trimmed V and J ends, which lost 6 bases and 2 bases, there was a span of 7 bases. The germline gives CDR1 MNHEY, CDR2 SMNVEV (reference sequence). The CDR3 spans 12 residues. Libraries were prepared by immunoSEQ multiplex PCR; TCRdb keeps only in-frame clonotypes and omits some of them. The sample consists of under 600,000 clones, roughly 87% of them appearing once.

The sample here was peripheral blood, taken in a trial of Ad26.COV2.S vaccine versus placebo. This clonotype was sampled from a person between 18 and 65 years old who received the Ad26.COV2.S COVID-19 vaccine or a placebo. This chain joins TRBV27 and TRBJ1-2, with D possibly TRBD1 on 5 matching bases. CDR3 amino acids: CASRGANYGYTF. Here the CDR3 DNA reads TGTGCCAGCAGAGGGGCAAACTATGGCTACACCTTC.